This T cell receptor (beta chain) originates from a study of cytomegalovirus exposure and HLA in healthy donors. Primers included in the PCR were 60 Vbeta and 13 Jbeta primers. The repertoire was sequenced with immunoSEQ multiplex PCR; TCRdb's copy has only in-frame clones and lacks some. The sample includes over 150,000 clones, roughly 80% of them seen just once. This clonotype was sampled from a woman aged 30 to 39 in good health and CMV-seropositive. The material sequenced was PBMCs.

CDR3 DNA: TGTGCCAGCAGCCCCCTGGGAGGGGGAACGACTGAAGCTTTCTTT. Translating gives CASSPLGGGTTEAFF. This sequence joins TRBV7-6 and TRBJ1-1; a weak D match, TRBD1 (6 bases). CDR1 is SGHVS and CDR2 is FNYEAQ in the germline V gene. This CDR3 region has 15 residues. Trimming stripped 5 bases from V and 5 bases from J, with 18 bases between.